This is a list of T cell receptor beta chains from one sample in a study of cytomegalovirus exposure and HLA in healthy donors. TCRdb keeps only in-frame clones here, not all; method: immunoSEQ multiplex PCR. The data show more than 55,000 clones, with about 93% seen just once and 2.5% to 3.5% held by the top ten. The sequenced sample consisted of PBMCs. The origin of the receptors is a young man in good health and CMV-seronegative. The CDR3 runs from the conserved cysteine through the conserved F or W. D genes are given only for firm matches.

v_call	d_call	j_call	cdr3_aa
TRBV27	TRBD2	TRBJ2-7	CASSLGLAGVREQYF
TRBV10-2	TRBD1	TRBJ2-4	CASSERQGDIQYF
TRBV6-5	TRBD1	TRBJ2-7	CASTINRGSGEQYF
TRBV11-1	TRBD1	TRBJ2-1	CASSLFGTGKNDEQFF
TRBV6-6	NA	TRBJ2-5	CAAKTGPQETQYF
TRBV15	NA	TRBJ1-1	CATSRAWVEGTEAFF
TRBV7-8	TRBD1	TRBJ2-3	CASSTPTGGTDTQYF
TRBV5-1	TRBD1	TRBJ2-1	CASSPPPGGLNEQFF
TRBV7-3	NA	TRBJ2-2	CASSLTAGADAGELFF
TRBV7-8	TRBD1	TRBJ2-1	CASSFMTGPHEQFF
TRBV10-3	TRBD1	TRBJ1-2	CAISEWTGDYGYTF
TRBV4-1	TRBD2	TRBJ2-1	CASSFRTSKGLGEQFF
TRBV10-3	TRBD2	TRBJ2-1	CAISGTTSAASGSYNEQFF
TRBV2	TRBD1	TRBJ2-5	CASMWGQGATETQYF
TRBV5-1	NA	TRBJ2-7	CASSLDSYTVEQYF
TRBV6-6	NA	TRBJ2-7	CASSTDSYEQYF
TRBV2	NA	TRBJ2-5	CASRGDIRETQYF
TRBV28	TRBD1	TRBJ1-1	CASSSTGLNTEAFF
TRBV14	TRBD1	TRBJ1-1	CASSQVQGTEAFF
TRBV6-5	NA	TRBJ2-1	CASSSPAGKNNEQFF
TRBV6-5	TRBD1	TRBJ2-2	CASSSGTGTGGELFF
TRBV10-3	TRBD2	TRBJ2-7	CAISFLAGSASEQYF
TRBV5-4	NA	TRBJ2-7	CASSSRRGEQYF
TRBV4-2	TRBD1	TRBJ1-2	CASSQGQGEEGYTF
TRBV13	NA	TRBJ1-2	CASSRTDYGYTF
TRBV19	TRBD1	TRBJ1-2	CASSHRGGWDGYTF
TRBV5-6	NA	TRBJ1-1	CASSLGTVNTEAFF
TRBV10-1	TRBD2	TRBJ2-1	CASTYSPGGEQFF
TRBV5-1	NA	TRBJ1-5	CASSLDGSNQPQHF
TRBV6-4	TRBD2	TRBJ2-1	CASSDTFRAGGNEQFF
TRBV2	NA	TRBJ1-5	CASSGGRDQPQHF
TRBV10-2	NA	TRBJ1-5	CASSDSDSNQPQHF
TRBV18	NA	TRBJ2-1	CASSPRTEGEQFF
TRBV6-1	TRBD1	TRBJ2-7	CASSVSGTVYEQYF
TRBV28	NA	TRBJ2-7	CASSPLSGTLYYEQYF
TRBV7-3	NA	TRBJ2-2	CASSPQGRGWNTGELFF
TRBV5-1	NA	TRBJ2-2	CASSLRSNGELFF
TRBV28	TRBD2	TRBJ2-2	CASSSVAGGGGGELFF
TRBV7-2	NA	TRBJ2-2	CASSLNWNTGELFF
TRBV2	TRBD1	TRBJ1-1	CASRGSGGWTEAFF
TRBV6-1	TRBD2	TRBJ2-2	CASSEGGSGSRASTGELFF
TRBV6-6	TRBD1	TRBJ2-1	CASSSRTGNEQFF
TRBV5-8	NA	TRBJ2-5	CASSFLPSSETQYF
TRBV7-2	TRBD1	TRBJ1-2	CASSLVRGSGYTF
TRBV2	TRBD2	TRBJ2-3	CASRRSAGGTADTQYF
TRBV11-3	NA	TRBJ2-1	CASSLSGSYEQFF
TRBV28	NA	TRBJ1-5	CASRLPGNNQPQHF
TRBV2	NA	TRBJ2-7	CATSAWVGSNEQYF
TRBV27	TRBD1	TRBJ2-3	CASSFRNTGGYGTDTQYF
TRBV5-6	TRBD1	TRBJ2-7	CASSRPGGTGGGEQYF
TRBV5-4	TRBD1	TRBJ2-1	CASSLGGQGAYVAVNEQFF
TRBV7-8	TRBD2	TRBJ2-1	CASSLSSGSRFNEQFF
TRBV6-4	TRBD2	TRBJ2-1	CASSDSGTSTFF
TRBV5-1	TRBD2	TRBJ2-5	CASRDSGSTPKETQYF
TRBV6-1	NA	TRBJ2-2	CASSGTDTGELFF